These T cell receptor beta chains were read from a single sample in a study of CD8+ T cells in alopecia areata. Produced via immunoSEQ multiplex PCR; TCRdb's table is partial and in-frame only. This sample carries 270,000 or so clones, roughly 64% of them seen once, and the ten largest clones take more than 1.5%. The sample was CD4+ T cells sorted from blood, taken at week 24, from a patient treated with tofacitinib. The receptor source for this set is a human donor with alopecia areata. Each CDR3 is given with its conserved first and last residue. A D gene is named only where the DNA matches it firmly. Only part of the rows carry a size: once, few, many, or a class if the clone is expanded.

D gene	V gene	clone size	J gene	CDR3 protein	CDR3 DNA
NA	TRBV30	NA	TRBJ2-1	CAWSVRAGRNNEQFF	TGTGCCTGGAGTGTACGGGCAGGGCGAAACAATGAGCAGTTCTTC
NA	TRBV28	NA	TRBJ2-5	CASSFLGAGETQYF	TGTGCCAGCAGTTTTTTGGGGGCCGGGGAGACCCAGTACTTC
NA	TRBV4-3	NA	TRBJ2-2	CASSQRAARGTGELFF	TGCGCCAGCAGCCAAAGGGCCGCTCGGGGCACCGGGGAGCTGTTTTTT
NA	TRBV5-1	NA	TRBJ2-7	CASSLPSDKGEQYF	TGCGCCAGCAGCTTGCCTTCCGACAAGGGGGAGCAGTACTTC
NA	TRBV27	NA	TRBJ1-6	CASSIAPTGINSPLHF	TGTGCCAGCAGTATAGCCCCCACAGGGATTAATTCACCCCTCCACTTT
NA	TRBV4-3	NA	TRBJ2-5	CASSQERRGLQETQYF	TGCGCCAGCAGCCAAGAGAGACGGGGCCTCCAAGAGACCCAGTACTTC
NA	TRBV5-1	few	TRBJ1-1	CASSPPVNTEAFF	TGCGCCAGCAGCCCCCCGGTGAACACTGAAGCTTTCTTT
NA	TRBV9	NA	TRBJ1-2	CASSLGTIELGGYTF	TGTGCCAGCAGCTTGGGGACGATAGAATTGGGTGGCTACACCTTC
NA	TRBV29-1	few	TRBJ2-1	CSVVAIKGDNEQFF	TGCAGCGTTGTTGCCATCAAAGGTGACAATGAGCAGTTCTTC
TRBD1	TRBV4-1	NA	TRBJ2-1	CASSQDSGQRYNEQFF	TGCGCCAGCAGCCAAGATTCGGGACAGCGTTACAATGAGCAGTTCTTC
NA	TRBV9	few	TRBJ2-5	CASSVGQGQETQYF	TGTGCCAGCAGCGTAGGGCAGGGACAAGAGACCCAGTACTTC
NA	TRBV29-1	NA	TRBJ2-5	CSASAYQETQYF	TGCAGCGCTTCAGCGTACCAAGAGACCCAGTACTTC
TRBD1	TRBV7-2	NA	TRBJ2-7	CASSFGQGTYEQYF	TGTGCCAGCAGCTTCGGACAGGGAACCTACGAGCAGTACTTC
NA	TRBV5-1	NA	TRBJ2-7	CASSFSAGYEQYF	TGCGCCAGCAGCTTTTCGGCGGGCTACGAGCAGTACTTC
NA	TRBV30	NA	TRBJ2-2	CAWKAGAHTGELFF	TGTGCCTGGAAGGCGGGGGCGCACACCGGGGAGCTGTTTTTT
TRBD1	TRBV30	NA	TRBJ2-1	CAPVGQGAGEQFF	TGTGCCCCGGTGGGGCAGGGGGCGGGTGAGCAGTTCTTC
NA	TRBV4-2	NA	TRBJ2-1	CASSQAPGGLGNEQFF	TGTGCCAGCAGCCAAGCCCCCGGTGGATTGGGCAATGAGCAGTTCTTC
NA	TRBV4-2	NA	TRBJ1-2	CASSQDRGGAYGYTF	TGTGCCAGCAGCCAAGATCGGGGAGGGGCCTATGGCTACACCTTC
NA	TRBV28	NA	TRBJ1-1	CASSLYTGYTEAFF	TGTGCCAGCAGTTTATATACAGGGTACACTGAAGCTTTCTTT
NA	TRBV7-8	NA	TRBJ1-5	CASSLVRANQPQHF	TGTGCCAGCAGCTTGGTCAGGGCCAATCAGCCCCAGCATTTT
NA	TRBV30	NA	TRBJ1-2	CAWSVLGLNYGYTF	TGTGCCTGGAGCGTACTCGGACTGAATTATGGCTACACCTTC
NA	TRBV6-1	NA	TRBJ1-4	CASSESQGYEKLFF	TGTGCCAGCAGTGAATCCCAGGGGTATGAAAAACTGTTTTTT
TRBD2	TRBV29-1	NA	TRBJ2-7	CSGGTIFGYEQYF	TGCAGCGGAGGGACTATTTTTGGGTACGAGCAGTACTTC
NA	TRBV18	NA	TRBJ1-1	CASSPWGSNTEAFF	TGTGCCAGCTCACCTTGGGGGTCTAACACTGAAGCTTTCTTT
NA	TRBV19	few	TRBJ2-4	CASSISRGRQGGAIQYF	TGTGCCAGTAGTATTTCGCGGGGCCGTCAGGGTGGTGCCATTCAGTACTTC
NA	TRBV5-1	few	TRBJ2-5	CASSKQETQYF	TGCGCCAGCAGCAAGCAAGAGACCCAGTACTTC
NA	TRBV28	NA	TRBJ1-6	CATRQDSPLHF	TGTGCCACTCGACAGGATTCACCCCTCCACTTT
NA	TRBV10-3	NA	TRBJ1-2	CASGAEGGGYTF	TGTGCCAGCGGGGCTGAGGGAGGTGGCTACACCTTC
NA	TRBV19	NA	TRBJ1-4	CASNPGGGEKLFF	TGTGCCAGTAATCCTGGCGGGGGTGAAAAACTGTTTTTT
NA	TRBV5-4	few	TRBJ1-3	CASSLGQFGSGNTIYF	TGTGCCAGCAGCCTCGGACAGTTCGGCTCTGGAAACACCATATATTTT
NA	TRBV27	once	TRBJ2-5	CASSTPLGGGETQYF	TGTGCCAGCAGTACTCCGTTGGGGGGTGGCGAGACCCAGTACTTC
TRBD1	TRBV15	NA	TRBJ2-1	CATSRGTGGVDEQFF	TGTGCCACCAGCAGAGGGACAGGGGGCGTAGATGAGCAGTTCTTC
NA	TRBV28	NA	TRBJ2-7	CASSMSRDSYEQYF	TGTGCCAGCAGTATGAGCAGGGACTCCTACGAGCAGTACTTC
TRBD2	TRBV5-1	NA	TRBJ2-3	CASSLPLSSGGAKDTQYF	TGCGCCAGCAGCTTGCCACTCTCTAGCGGGGGGGCCAAAGATACGCAGTATTTT
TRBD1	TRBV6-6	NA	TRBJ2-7	CASSAPDRVEIYEQYF	TGTGCCAGCAGCGCCCCCGACAGGGTGGAAATCTACGAGCAGTACTTC
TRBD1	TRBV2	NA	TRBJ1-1	CASGVRTSQGADTEAFF	TGTGCCAGCGGCGTACGTACGTCTCAGGGGGCTGACACTGAAGCTTTCTTT
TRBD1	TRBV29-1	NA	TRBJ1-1	CSVGGQGVVEAFF	TGCAGCGTTGGTGGACAGGGGGTCGTTGAAGCTTTCTTT
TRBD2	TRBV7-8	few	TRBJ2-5	CASSSGTSGETQYF	TGTGCCAGCAGCTCCGGGACTAGCGGAGAGACCCAGTACTTC
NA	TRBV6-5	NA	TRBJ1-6	CAVRGANNSPLHF	TGTGCCGTCCGGGGTGCCAATAATTCACCCCTCCACTTT
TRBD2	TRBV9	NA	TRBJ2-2	CASSVISGDTGELFF	TGTGCCAGCAGCGTAATAAGCGGGGACACCGGGGAGCTGTTTTTT
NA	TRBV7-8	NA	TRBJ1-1	CASSLAQMNTEAFF	TGTGCCAGCAGCTTAGCTCAGATGAACACTGAAGCTTTCTTT
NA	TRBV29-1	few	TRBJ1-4	CSGKADVDNEKLFF	TGCAGCGGAAAGGCGGATGTAGATAATGAAAAACTGTTTTTT
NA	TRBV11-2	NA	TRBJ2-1	CASSFRGTTYYNEQFF	TGTGCCAGCAGCTTTAGGGGGACTACCTACTACAATGAGCAGTTCTTC
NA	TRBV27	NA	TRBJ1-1	CASSLVVNTEAFF	TGTGCCAGCAGTTTAGTTGTGAACACTGAAGCTTTCTTT
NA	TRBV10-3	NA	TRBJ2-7	CAISESGTLGPEQYF	TGTGCCATCAGTGAGTCTGGTACACTTGGGCCTGAGCAGTACTTC
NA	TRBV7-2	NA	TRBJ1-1	CASSFVRNTEAFF	TGTGCCAGCAGCTTCGTCAGGAACACTGAAGCTTTCTTT
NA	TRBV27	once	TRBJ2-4	CASSPGIDIQYF	TGTGCCAGCAGTCCAGGGATAGACATTCAGTACTTC
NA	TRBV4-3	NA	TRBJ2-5	CASSQSRNLETQYF	TGCGCCAGCAGCCAGAGCAGAAATCTGGAGACCCAGTACTTC
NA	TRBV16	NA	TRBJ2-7	CASSQSSYEQYF	TGTGCCAGCAGCCAATCCTCCTACGAGCAGTACTTC
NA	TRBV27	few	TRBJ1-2	CASRLGADRGHGYTF	TGTGCCAGCAGACTCGGGGCAGATCGCGGCCATGGCTACACCTTC
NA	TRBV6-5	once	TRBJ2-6	CASLSLAIGANVLTF	TGTGCCAGCTTGAGCCTGGCGATTGGGGCCAACGTCCTGACTTTC
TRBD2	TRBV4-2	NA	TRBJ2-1	CASSQDGGGANEQFF	TGTGCCAGCAGCCAAGATGGGGGAGGGGCAAATGAGCAGTTCTTC
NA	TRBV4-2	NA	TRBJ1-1	CASSQAGLNTEAFF	TGTGCCAGCAGCCAAGCTGGGCTGAACACTGAAGCTTTCTTT
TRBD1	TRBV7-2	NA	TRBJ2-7	CASSLVVWGTATYEQYF	TGTGCCAGCAGCTTAGTGGTGTGGGGGACAGCTACCTACGAGCAGTACTTC
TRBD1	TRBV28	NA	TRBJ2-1	CASSSRGGQGRNEQFF	TGTGCCAGCAGTTCCCGCGGAGGACAGGGGCGCAATGAGCAGTTCTTC
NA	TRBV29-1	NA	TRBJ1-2	CSVVIREKGGYTF	TGCAGCGTTGTGATCCGGGAAAAGGGTGGCTACACCTTC
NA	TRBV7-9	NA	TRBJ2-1	CASSFSGREQFF	TGTGCCAGCAGCTTTTCTGGGAGGGAGCAGTTCTTC